This T cell receptor beta chain was identified in a study of cytomegalovirus exposure and HLA in healthy donors (TCRdb year 2017). At the level of the whole study: According to a later analysis, the roughly 120 validation repertoires were produced on the same platform as the approximately 690 repertoires of the first cohort. The study aimed to test whether cataloging public T cell receptors could reveal signatures of past pathogen exposure. In addition to the first cohort of around 670 subjects, a separate validation cohort of under 150 different subjects was used. To predict cytomegalovirus infection status, the study brought together high-throughput TCR immunosequencing, statistical association of individual TCRs with disease status, and machine learning.

Separate from the approximately 670-subject first cohort, the validation cohort of about 130 subjects was the group to which the donors belonged. The library was prepared using the immunoSEQ multiplex PCR assay. The authors processed their data as follows. A statistical classification framework was developed to diagnose cytomegalovirus status using the catalog of TCR beta chain sequences. As stored in TCRdb, this immuneACCESS dataset retains in-frame rearrangements with V and J assigned. A fraction of the clones does not appear; measured against another copy, unresolved V genes explain less than half of the discrepancy, and the remainder lacks a known reason. Clone size and V and J calls were adopted from that table, with D and trimming inferred from the DNA. For this sample the table gives 150,000 to 200,000 clones, of which approximately 80% were detected only once. About 2% of the sample lies in the top ten.

CDR3 length: 15 amino acids, cysteine to phenylalanine. Only the CDR3 portion is preserved as DNA: 45 bases, with reading frame beginning at the first base. Ends trimmed: V by 0 bases, J by 4 bases; bases unmatched to a gene: 3. The CDR1 and CDR2 encoded by the germline V gene are SGHRS and YFSETQ. Results and caveats for the whole study, not just this receptor: The classifier was reported to diagnose cytomegalovirus status with high specificity and sensitivity in both the original and validation cohorts. The authors suggested that the approach could potentially be extended to other disease states and immunological phenotypes. A few of the identified cytomegalovirus-associated TCR beta chains were confirmed in vitro to be specific for cytomegalovirus antigens. Across donors, most TCR sequences were observed very rarely, whereas some public TCRs were present in many individuals. A later analysis had no HLA typing for the validation cohort, so co-occurrence there was scored across all 110 or so repertoires. Of the cluster scores, 85% to 95% were above 0 in a later analysis, which found that TCRs clustered in the first cohort also tended to co-occur in the 130 or so validation repertoires. The study gave a list of about 150 TCR beta chains associated with cytomegalovirus.

Details on this clone: Its antigen is not yet known. Base quality data are lacking; no much larger clone is found one base away.

The chain joins TRBV5-1 to TRBJ1-5, with 8 bases aligning to TRBD1. The sequencing input was PBMCs. This TCR came from a man aged 30-40 years in good health and CMV-seropositive. This receptor has the CDR3 CASSLDDRGNQPQHF. The sequenced DNA: TGCGCCAGCAGCTTGGACGACAGGGGTAATCAGCCCCAGCATTTT.